This T cell receptor (beta chain) stems from a study of cytomegalovirus exposure and HLA in healthy donors. About the study: Earlier findings included about 120 million unique TCR beta sequences obtained from roughly 200 million T cells. General study results and limits: Per a later analysis, 15,000 to 20,000 TCR beta sequences showed association with HLA alleles at 0.05 false discovery rate. Roughly uniform depth of sequencing across donors was assumed in presence/absence analyses. The likely origin of a cluster of highly shared sequence variants was a sequencing artifact.

The V end lost 7 bases, the J end lost 1 base, and 7 bases lay between the germline ends. Germline-derived CDR1 and CDR2 are SQVTM and ANQGSEA. The CDR3 spans 12 residues. PCR used 60 Vbeta primers and 13 Jbeta primers. The protocol was immunoSEQ multiplex PCR, while the TCRdb copy is restricted to in-frame clones and leaves out a portion. The sample lists 160,000 or so clones, about 72% seen once, with around 3.4% in the top ten. Concerning this clone: Its antigen is unidentified.

Sequences were obtained from PBMCs. This rearrangement joins TRBV29-1 to TRBJ2-2; perhaps TRBD2 as D (5 bases). The receptor comes from a man aged 25 to 40 in good health and CMV-seropositive. The CDR3: CSGRWNTGELFF. The CDR3 nucleotides read TGCAGCGGGAGGTGGAACACCGGGGAGCTGTTTTTT.